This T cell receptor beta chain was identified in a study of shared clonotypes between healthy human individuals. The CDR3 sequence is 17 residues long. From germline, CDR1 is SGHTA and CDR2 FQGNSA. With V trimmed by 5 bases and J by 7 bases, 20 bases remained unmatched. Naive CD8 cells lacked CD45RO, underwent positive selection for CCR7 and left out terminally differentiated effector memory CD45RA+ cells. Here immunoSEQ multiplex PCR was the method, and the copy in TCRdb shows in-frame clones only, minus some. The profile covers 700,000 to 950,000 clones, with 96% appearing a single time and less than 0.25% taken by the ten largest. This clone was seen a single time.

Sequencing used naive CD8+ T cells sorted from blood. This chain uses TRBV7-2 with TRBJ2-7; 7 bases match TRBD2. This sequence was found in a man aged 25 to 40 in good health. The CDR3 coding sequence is TGTGCCAGCAGCCCGGTGGGTAGAATAGCGGGCTTTGGTGAGCAGTACTTC. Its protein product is CASSPVGRIAGFGEQYF.